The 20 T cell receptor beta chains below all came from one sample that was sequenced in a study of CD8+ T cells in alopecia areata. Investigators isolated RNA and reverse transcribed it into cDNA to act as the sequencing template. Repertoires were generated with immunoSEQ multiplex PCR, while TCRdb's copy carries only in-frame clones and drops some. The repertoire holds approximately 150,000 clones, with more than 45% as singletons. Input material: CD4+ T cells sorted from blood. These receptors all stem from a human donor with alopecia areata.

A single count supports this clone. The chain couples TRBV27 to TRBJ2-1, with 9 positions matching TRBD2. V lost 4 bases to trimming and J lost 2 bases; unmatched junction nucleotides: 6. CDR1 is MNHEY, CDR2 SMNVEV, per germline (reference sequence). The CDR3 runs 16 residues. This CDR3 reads CASSSLTSGTYNEQFF. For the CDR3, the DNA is TGTGCCAGCAGTTCCCTGACTAGCGGAACCTACAATGAGCAGTTCTTC.

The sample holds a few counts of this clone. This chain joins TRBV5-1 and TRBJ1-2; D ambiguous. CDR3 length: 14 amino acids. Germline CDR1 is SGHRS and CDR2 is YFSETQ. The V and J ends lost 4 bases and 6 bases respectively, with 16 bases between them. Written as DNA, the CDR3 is TGCGCCAGCAGCCGGACCTCACCAATGGATGGCTACACCTTC. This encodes CASSRTSPMDGYTF.

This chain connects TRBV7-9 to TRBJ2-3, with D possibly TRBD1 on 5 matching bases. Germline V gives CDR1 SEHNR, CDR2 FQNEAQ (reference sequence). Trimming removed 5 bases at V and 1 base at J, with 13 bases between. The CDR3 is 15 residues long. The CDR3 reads CASSHTGGGTDTQYF. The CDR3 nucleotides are TGTGCCAGCAGCCACACAGGCGGCGGCACAGATACGCAGTATTTT.

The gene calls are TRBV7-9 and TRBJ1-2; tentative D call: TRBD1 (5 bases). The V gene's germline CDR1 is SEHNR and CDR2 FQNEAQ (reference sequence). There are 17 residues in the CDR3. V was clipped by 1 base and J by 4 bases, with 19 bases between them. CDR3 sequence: CASSLEGTDARLYGYTF. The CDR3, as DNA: TGTGCCAGCAGCTTAGAGGGGACCGACGCAAGGCTCTATGGCTACACCTTC.

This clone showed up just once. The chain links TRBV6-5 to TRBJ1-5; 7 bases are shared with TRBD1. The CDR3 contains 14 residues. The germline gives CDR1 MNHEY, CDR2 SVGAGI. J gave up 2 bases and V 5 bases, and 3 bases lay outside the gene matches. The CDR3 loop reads CASSQQGGNQPQHF. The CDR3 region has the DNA TGTGCCAGCAGTCAGCAGGGGGGCAATCAGCCCCAGCATTTT.

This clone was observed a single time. The DNA for the CDR3 is TGCGCCAGCAGTATGTCGAGGGCGGGAGGGCGCACAGATACGCAGTATTTT. This encodes CASSMSRAGGRTDTQYF. The chain has TRBV4-1 and TRBJ2-3; TRBD2 matches at 9 bases. Unmatched junction bases numbered 11, after V lost 6 bases and J lost 1 base. This CDR3 region has 17 residues. Germline assignment: CDR1 MGHRA and CDR2 YSYEKL.

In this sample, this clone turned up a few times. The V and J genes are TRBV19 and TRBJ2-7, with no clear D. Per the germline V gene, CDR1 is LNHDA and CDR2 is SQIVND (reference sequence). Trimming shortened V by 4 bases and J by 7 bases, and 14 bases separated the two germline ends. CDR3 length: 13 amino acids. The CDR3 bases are TGTGCCAGTAGTACTATCGATGGTGGAGAGCAGTACTTC. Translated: CASSTIDGGEQYF.

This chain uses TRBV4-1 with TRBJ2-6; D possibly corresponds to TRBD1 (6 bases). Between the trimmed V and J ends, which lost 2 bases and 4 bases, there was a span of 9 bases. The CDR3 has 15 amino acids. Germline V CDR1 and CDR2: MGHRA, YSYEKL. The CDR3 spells CASSQTGTGANVLTF. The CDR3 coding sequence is TGCGCCAGCAGCCAAACAGGGACAGGGGCCAACGTCCTGACTTTC.

In nucleotides, the CDR3 is TGTGCCAGCGGACCGGGACAGACCTACGAGCAGTACTTC. It is translated as CASGPGQTYEQYF. The chain joins TRBV28 to TRBJ2-7; 7 bases align to TRBD1. The germline CDR1 and CDR2 sequences are MDHEN and SYDVKM. The CDR3 runs 13 residues. V was clipped by 8 bases and J by 2 bases; unmatched bases: 6.

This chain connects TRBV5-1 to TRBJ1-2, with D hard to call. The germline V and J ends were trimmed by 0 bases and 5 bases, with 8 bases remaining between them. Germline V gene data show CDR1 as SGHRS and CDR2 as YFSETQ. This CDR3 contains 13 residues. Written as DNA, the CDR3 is TGCGCCAGCAGCTTGGCCGAACGGTATGGCTACACCTTC. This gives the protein CASSLAERYGYTF. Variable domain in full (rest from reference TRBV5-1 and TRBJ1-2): KAGVTQTPRYLIKTRGQQVTLSCSPISGHRSVSWYQQTPGQGLQFLFEYFSETQRNKGNFPGRFSGRQFSNSRSEMNVSTLELGDSALYLCASSLAERYGYTFGSGTRLTVV.

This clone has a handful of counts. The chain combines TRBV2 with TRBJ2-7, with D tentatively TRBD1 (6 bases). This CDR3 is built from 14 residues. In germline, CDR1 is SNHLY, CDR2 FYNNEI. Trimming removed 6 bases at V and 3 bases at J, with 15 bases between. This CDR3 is CASRTDSFIYEQYF. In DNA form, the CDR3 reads TGTGCCAGCAGAACGGACAGCTTCATCTACGAGCAGTACTTC.

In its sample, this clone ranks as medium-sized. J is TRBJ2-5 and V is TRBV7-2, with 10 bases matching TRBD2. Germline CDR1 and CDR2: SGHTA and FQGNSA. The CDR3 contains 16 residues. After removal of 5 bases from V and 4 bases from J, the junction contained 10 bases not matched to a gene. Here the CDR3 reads CASSLGLAGVGETQYF. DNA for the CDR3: TGTGCCAGCAGCCTTGGTCTAGCGGGAGTGGGAGAGACCCAGTACTTC.

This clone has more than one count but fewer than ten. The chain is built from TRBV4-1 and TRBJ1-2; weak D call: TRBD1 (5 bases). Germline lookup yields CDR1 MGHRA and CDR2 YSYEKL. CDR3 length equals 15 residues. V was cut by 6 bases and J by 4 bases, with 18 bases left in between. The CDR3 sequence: CASSLGVGGGYGYTF. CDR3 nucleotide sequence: TGCGCCAGCAGTTTGGGTGTTGGTGGGGGCTATGGCTACACCTTC.

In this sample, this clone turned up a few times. CDR3 DNA: TGTGCCAGCAGCCAGCCCGTTACAGGGATCCGAAACACCATATATTTT. Encoded protein: CASSQPVTGIRNTIYF. The V and J genes are TRBV14 and TRBJ1-3; D may be TRBD1 (6 bases). The CDR3 is made up of 16 amino acids. From germline, CDR1 is SGHDN and CDR2 FVKESK. V lost 3 bases and J lost 5, with 17 bases in between.

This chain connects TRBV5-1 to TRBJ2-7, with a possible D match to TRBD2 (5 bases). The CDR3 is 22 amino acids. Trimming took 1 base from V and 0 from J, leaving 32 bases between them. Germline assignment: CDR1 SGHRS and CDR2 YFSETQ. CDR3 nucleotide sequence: TGCGCCAGCAGCTTGTATTCCCCAGAAGCGGCAGCCTCAAAGTCAAGCTCCTACGAGCAGTACTTC. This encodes CASSLYSPEAAASKSSSYEQYF.

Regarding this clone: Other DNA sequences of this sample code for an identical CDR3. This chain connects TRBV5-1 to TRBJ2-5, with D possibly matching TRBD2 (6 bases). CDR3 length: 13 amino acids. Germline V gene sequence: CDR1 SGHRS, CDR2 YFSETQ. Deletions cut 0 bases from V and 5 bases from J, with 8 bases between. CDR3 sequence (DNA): TGCGCCAGCAGCTTGGCCGGAGGGGAGACCCAGTACTTC. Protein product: CASSLAGGETQYF.

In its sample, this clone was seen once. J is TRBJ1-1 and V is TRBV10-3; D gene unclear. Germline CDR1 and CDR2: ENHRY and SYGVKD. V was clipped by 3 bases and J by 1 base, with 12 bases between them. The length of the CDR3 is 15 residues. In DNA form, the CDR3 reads TGTGCCATCAGTGAAACTAGGACGGCGAACACTGAAGCTTTCTTT. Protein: CAISETRTANTEAFF.

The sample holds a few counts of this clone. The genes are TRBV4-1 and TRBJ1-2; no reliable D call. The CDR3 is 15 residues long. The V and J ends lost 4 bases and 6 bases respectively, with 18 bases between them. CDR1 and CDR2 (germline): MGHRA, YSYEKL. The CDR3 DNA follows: TGCGCCAGCAGCCCAACACGGAGAACCTACAATGGCTACACCTTC. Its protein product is CASSPTRRTYNGYTF.

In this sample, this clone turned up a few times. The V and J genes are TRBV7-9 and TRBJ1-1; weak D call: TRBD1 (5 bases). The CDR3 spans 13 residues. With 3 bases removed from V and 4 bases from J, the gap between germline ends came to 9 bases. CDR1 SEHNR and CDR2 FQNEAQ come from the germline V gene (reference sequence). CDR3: CASSFAGTTEAFF. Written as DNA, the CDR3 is TGTGCCAGCAGCTTTGCAGGGACCACTGAAGCTTTCTTT.

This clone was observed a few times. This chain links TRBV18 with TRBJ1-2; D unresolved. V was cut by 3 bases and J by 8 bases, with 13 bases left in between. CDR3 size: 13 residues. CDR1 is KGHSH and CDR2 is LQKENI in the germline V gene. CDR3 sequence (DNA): TGTGCCAGCTCACCCGATTCGAACGGGGGCTACACCTTC. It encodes CASSPDSNGGYTF.